In its sample, the clone carrying this TCR beta chain is medium-sized. Its matching antigen is unknown. TCRdb reprocessed the 5' RACE reads with MiXCR, giving one entry per CDR3 protein. The repertoire includes approximately 2,300 distinct CDR3 sequences, roughly a fifth of them detected once, and roughly 9.5% sits in the top ten. The germline gives CDR1 MNHEY, CDR2 SMNVEV (reference sequence). The CDR3 is 15 amino acids. With V trimmed by 4 bases and J by 6 bases, 5 bases remained unmatched. This sample stems from a study of spatial heterogeneity in lung cancer. Study outcomes and limitations: For expanded intratumoral alpha and beta TCRs, counts tracked tumor mutation counts.

Time point: sample taken at primary tumor resection. The authors sequenced whole RNA from tumor, nontumor lung or frozen PBMC without sorting. Here the sequenced sample was lung tumor tissue, taken at surgery. The source is a male donor with early-stage non-small cell lung cancer. This chain connects TRBV27 to TRBJ2-2, with TRBD1 matching over 10 bases. DNA for the CDR3: TGTGCCAGCAGTTACGACAGGGGGCAGGCCGGGGAGCTGTTTTTT. This sequence encodes CASSYDRGQAGELFF.